The 3 T cell receptor beta chains below were found in one sample sequenced in a study of cytomegalovirus exposure and HLA in healthy donors. The primer mix had 60 Vbeta and 13 Jbeta primers. Libraries were prepared by immunoSEQ multiplex PCR; TCRdb keeps only in-frame clonotypes and omits some of them. This sample carries about 63,000 clones, roughly 75% of them seen once, and the ten largest clones take under 25%. Sequencing input: PBMCs. The receptors come from a woman aged 40 to 49 in good health and CMV-seropositive.

V is TRBV7-2 and J is TRBJ1-1; D is undetermined. Germline lookup yields CDR1 SGHTA and CDR2 FQGNSA. CDR3 size: 12 residues. V lost 5 bases and J lost 11, with 15 bases in between. The CDR3 protein is CASSPPQRGAFF. DNA of the CDR3: TGTGCCAGCAGCCCGCCGCAACGAGGGGCTTTCTTT. The complete variable domain, with remaining parts taken from reference TRBV7-2 and TRBJ1-1, reads GAGVSQSPSNKVTEKGKDVELRCDPISGHTALYWYRQSLGQGLEFLIYFQGNSAPDKSGLPSDRFSAERTGGSVSTLTIQRTQQEDSAVYLCASSPPQRGAFFGQGTRLTVV.

The chain uses TRBV9 and TRBJ1-1; D is perhaps TRBD1 (5 bases). The germline V gene has CDR1 SGDLS and CDR2 YYNGEE. Trimming took off 0 bases at V and 2 bases at J, with 14 bases between the two ends. This CDR3 is 16 amino acids long. CDR3 sequence (DNA): TGTGCCAGCAGCGTAGCTACTTCGACAGCCAACACTGAAGCTTTCTTT. It translates to CASSVATSTANTEAFF.

The chain recombines TRBV2 with TRBJ2-7, with 7 bases matching TRBD1. Looked up from germline, CDR1 is SNHLY and CDR2 is FYNNEI. The ends lost 5 bases at V and 4 bases at J; junction bases unmatched: 5. The CDR3 has 13 amino acids. The CDR3 DNA reads as TGTGCCAGCAGTCCACAGGGGAGATACGAGCAGTACTTC. It specifies CASSPQGRYEQYF.